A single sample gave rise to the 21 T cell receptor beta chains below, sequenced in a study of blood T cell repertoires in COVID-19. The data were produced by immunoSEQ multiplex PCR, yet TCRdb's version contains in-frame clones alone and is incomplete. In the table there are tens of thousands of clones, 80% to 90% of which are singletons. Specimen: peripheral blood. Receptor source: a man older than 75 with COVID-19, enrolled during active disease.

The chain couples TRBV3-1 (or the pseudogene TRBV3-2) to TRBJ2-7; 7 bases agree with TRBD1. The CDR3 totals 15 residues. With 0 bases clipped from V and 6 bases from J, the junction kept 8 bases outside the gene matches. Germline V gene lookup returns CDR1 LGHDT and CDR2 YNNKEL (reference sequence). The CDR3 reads CASSQEGGGFGEQYF. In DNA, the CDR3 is TGTGCCAGCAGCCAAGAAGGGGGCGGATTCGGCGAGCAGTACTTC.

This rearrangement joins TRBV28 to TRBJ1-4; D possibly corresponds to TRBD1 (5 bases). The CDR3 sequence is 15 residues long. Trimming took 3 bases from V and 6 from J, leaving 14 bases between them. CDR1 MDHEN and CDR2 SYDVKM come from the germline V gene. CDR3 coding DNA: TGTGCCAGCAGTTTGGGGGGGAACATCGATGAAAAACTGTTTTTT. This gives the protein CASSLGGNIDEKLFF.

CDR3 sequence: CAWSVGLLQETQYF. CDR3 in DNA: TGTGCCTGGAGTGTAGGACTGTTGCAAGAGACCCAGTACTTC. The genes are TRBV30 and TRBJ2-5, with D possibly matching TRBD2 (5 bases). CDR3 length: 14 amino acids. Germline V CDR1 and CDR2: GTSNPN, SVGIG (reference sequence). V was pared by 0 bases and J by 2 bases, with 10 bases between.

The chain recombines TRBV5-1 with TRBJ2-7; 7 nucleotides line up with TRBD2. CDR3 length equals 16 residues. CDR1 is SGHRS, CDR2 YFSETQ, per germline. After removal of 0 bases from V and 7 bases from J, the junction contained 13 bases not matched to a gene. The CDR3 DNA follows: TGCGCCAGCAGCTTGGCGGCAGATCCGGGGGGAGGGGAGCAGTACTTC. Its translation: CASSLAADPGGGEQYF.

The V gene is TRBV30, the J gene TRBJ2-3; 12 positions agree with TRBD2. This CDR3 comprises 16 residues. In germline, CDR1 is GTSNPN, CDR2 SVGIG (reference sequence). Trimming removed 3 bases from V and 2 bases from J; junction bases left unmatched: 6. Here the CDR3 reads CAWRRRTSGVTDTQYF. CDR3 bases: TGTGCCTGGAGGAGGCGGACTAGCGGGGTCACAGATACGCAGTATTTT.

Here the CDR3 DNA reads TGCGCCAGCAGCTTCCGGACATCGAACGAGCAGTACTTC. Amino acid sequence: CASSFRTSNEQYF. The rearrangement links TRBV5-1 to TRBJ2-7; tentatively, D is TRBD1 (5 bases). The CDR3 loop spans 13 amino acids. Trimming shortened V by 2 bases and J by 5 bases, and 11 bases separated the two germline ends. Germline CDR1 reads SGHRS; CDR2 reads YFSETQ.

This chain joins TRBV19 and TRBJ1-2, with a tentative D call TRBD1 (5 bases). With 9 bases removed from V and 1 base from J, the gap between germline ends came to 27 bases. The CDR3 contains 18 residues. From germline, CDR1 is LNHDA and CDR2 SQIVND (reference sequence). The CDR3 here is CASSPQTVLKGINYGYTF. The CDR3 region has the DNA TGTGCCAGCTCACCCCAGACAGTTTTAAAGGGTATTAACTATGGCTACACCTTC.

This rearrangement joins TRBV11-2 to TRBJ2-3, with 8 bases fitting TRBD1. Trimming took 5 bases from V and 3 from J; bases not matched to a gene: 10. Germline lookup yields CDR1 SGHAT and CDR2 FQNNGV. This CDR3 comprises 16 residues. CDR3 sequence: CASSPWTGSGTDTQYF. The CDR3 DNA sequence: TGTGCCAGCAGCCCTTGGACAGGGTCAGGGACAGATACGCAGTATTTT. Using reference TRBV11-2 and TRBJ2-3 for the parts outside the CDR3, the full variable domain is EAGVAQSPRYKIIEKRQSVAFWCNPISGHATLYWYQQILGQGPKLLIQFQNNGVVDDSQLPKDRFSAERLKGVDSTLKIQPAKLEDSAVYLCASSPWTGSGTDTQYFGPGTRLTVL.

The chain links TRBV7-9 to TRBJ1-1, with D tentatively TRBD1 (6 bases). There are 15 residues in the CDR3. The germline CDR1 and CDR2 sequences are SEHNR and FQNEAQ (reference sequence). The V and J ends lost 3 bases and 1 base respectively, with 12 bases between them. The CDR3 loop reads CASSFSGGGNTEAFF. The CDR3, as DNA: TGTGCCAGCAGCTTTTCTGGGGGCGGGAACACTGAAGCTTTCTTT. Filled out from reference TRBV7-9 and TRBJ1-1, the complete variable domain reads DTGVSQNPRHKITKRGQNVTFRCDPISEHNRLYWYRQTLGQGPEFLTYFQNEAQLEKSRLLSDRFSAERPKGSFSTLEIQRTEQGDSAMYLCASSFSGGGNTEAFFGQGTRLTVV.

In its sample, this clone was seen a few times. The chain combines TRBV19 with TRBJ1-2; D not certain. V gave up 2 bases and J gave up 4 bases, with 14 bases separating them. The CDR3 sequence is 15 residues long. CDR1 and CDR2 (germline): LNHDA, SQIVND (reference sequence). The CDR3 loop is CASSISATAFYGYTF. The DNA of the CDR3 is TGTGCCAGTAGTATATCTGCGACTGCCTTCTATGGCTACACCTTC. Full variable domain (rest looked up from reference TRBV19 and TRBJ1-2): DGGITQSPKYLFRKEGQNVTLSCEQNLNHDAMYWYRQDPGQGLRLIYYSQIVNDFQKGDIAEGYSVSREKKESFPLTVTSAQKNPTAFYLCASSISATAFYGYTFGSGTRLTVV.

The CDR3 reads CASSTDGMTPQHF. For the CDR3, the DNA is TGTGCCAGCAGCACGGACGGGATGACGCCCCAGCATTTT. The chain couples TRBV27 to TRBJ1-5; D ambiguous. The CDR3 is made up of 13 amino acids. The V and J ends lost 6 bases and 9 bases respectively, with 15 bases between them. CDR1 and CDR2 from the germline V gene are MNHEY and SMNVEV (reference sequence).

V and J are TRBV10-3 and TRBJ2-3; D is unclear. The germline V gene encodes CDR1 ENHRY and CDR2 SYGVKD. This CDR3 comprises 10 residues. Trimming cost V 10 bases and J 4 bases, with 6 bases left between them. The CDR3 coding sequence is TGTGCCACCCGAGCAGATACGCAGTATTTT. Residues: CATRADTQYF.

The CDR3 sequence: CAWSVGTENNSPLHF. The CDR3 DNA sequence: TGTGCCTGGAGTGTAGGGACAGAAAATAATTCACCCCTCCACTTT. The chain recombines TRBV30 with TRBJ1-6, with TRBD1 matching over 7 bases. The CDR3 runs 15 residues. The germline V gene has CDR1 GTSNPN and CDR2 SVGIG (reference sequence). The V gene end was trimmed by 0 bases and the J gene end by 5 bases; junction bases not matched to a gene: 4. The whole variable domain, remainder taken from reference TRBV30 and TRBJ1-6, is SQTIHQWPATLVQPVGSPLSLECTVEGTSNPNLYWYRQAAGRGLQLLFYSVGIGQISSEVPQNLSASRPQDRQFILSSKKLLLSDSGFYLCAWSVGTENNSPLHFGNGTRLTVT.

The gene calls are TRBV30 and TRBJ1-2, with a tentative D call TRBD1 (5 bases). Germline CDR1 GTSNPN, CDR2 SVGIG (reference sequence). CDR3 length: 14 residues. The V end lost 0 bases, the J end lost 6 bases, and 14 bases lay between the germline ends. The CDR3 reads CAWSVARVRNGYTF. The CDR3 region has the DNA TGTGCCTGGAGTGTGGCCAGGGTAAGGAATGGCTACACCTTC. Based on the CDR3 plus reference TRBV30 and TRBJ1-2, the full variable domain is SQTIHQWPATLVQPVGSPLSLECTVEGTSNPNLYWYRQAAGRGLQLLFYSVGIGQISSEVPQNLSASRPQDRQFILSSKKLLLSDSGFYLCAWSVARVRNGYTFGSGTRLTVV.

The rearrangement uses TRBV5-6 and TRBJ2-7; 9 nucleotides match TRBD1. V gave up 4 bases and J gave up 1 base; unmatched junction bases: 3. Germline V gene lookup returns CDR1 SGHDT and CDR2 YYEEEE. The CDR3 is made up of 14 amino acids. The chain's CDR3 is CASSHRGLSYEQYF. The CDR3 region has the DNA TGTGCCAGCAGCCACAGGGGGCTTTCCTACGAGCAGTACTTC.

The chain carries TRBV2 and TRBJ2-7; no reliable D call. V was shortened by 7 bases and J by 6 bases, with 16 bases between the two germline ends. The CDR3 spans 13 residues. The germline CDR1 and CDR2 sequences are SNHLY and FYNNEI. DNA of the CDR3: TGTGCCAGCAAATACCTGGGCACGTCCGAGCAGTACTTC. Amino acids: CASKYLGTSEQYF. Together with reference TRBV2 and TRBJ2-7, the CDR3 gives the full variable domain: EPEVTQTPSHQVTQMGQEVILRCVPISNHLYFYWYRQILGQKVEFLVSFYNNEISEKSEIFDDQFSVERPDGSNFTLKIRSTKLEDSAMYFCASKYLGTSEQYFGPGTRLTVT.

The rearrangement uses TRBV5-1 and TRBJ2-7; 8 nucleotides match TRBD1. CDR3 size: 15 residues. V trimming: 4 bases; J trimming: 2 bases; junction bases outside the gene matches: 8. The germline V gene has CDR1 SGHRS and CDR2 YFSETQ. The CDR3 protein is CASSQRQGSAYEQYF. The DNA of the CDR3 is TGCGCCAGCAGCCAACGACAGGGGTCAGCCTACGAGCAGTACTTC.

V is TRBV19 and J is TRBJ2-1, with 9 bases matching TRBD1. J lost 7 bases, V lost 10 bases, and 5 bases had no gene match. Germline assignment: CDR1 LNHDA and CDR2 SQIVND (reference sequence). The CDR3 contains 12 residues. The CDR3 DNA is TGTGCCACCGGACAGGGGATAAATGAGCAGTTCTTC. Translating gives CATGQGINEQFF.

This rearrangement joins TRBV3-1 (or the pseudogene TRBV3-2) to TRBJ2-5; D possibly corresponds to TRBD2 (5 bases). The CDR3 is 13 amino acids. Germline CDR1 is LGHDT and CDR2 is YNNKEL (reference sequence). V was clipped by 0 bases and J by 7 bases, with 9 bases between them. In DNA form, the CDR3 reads TGTGCCAGCAGCCAAGATTCCCGGGGGACCCAGTACTTC. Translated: CASSQDSRGTQYF.

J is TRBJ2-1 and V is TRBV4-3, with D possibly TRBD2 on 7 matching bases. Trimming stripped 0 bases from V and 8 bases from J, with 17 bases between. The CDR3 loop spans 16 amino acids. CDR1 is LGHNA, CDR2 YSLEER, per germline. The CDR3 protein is CASSQDLAGAMDEQFF. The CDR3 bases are TGCGCCAGCAGCCAAGATCTCGCGGGGGCCATGGATGAGCAGTTCTTC.

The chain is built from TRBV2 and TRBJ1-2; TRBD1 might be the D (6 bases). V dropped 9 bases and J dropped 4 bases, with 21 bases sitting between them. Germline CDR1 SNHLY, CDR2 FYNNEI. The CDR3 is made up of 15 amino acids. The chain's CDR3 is CARARTADPFYGYTF. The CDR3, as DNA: TGTGCCAGGGCTCGGACAGCCGATCCCTTCTATGGCTACACCTTC.